This T cell receptor beta chain emerged from a study of neoadjuvant anti-PD-1 for oral cavity cancer. Regarding time point: after neoadjuvant nivolumab, at surgical resection. As for this clone: Its antigen is still unknown.

General study points: Each response group had just a few patients in TCR analyses.

Repertoires were generated with immunoSEQ multiplex PCR, while TCRdb's copy carries only in-frame clones and drops some. Of roughly 13,000 clones in the sample, roughly 70% were seen once. This CDR3 is 13 amino acids long. Germline CDR1 is MGHRA and CDR2 is YSYEKL. Trimming shortened V by 0 bases and J by 8 bases, and 7 bases separated the two germline ends. This chain joins TRBV4-1 and TRBJ1-4; D is undetermined. Sequenced material: PBMCs, taken after nivolumab (anti-PD-1) treatment. The source is a person aged 40 to 85 with oral cavity squamous cell carcinoma. Here the CDR3 reads CASSQDLREKLFF. The CDR3 bases are TGCGCCAGCAGCCAAGATCTACGGGAAAAACTGTTTTTT.